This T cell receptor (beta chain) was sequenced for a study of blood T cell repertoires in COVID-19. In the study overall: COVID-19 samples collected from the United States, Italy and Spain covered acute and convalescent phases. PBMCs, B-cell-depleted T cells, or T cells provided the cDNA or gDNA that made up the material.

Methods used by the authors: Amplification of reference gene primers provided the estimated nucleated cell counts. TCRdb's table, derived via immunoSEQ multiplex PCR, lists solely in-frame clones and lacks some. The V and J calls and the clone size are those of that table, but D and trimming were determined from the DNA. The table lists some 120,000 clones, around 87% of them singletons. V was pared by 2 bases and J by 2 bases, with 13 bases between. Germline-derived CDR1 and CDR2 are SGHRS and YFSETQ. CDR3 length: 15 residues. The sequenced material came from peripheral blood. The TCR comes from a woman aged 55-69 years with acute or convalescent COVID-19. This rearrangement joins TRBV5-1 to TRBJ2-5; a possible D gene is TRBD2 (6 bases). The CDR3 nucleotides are TGCGCCAGCAGCTTAATCGGACTACAGCAAGAGACCCAGTACTTC. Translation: CASSLIGLQQETQYF.